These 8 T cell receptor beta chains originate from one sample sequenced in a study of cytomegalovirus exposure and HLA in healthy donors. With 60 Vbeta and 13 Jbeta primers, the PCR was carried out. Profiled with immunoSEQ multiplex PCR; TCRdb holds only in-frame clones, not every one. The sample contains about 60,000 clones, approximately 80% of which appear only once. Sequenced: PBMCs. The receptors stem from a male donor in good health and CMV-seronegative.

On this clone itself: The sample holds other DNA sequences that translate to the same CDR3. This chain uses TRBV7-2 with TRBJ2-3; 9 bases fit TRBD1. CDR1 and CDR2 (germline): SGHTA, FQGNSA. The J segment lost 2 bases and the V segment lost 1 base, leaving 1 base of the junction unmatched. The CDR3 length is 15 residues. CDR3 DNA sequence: TGTGCCAGCAGCTTAGGGGACAGGGACACAGATACGCAGTATTTT. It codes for CASSLGDRDTDTQYF.

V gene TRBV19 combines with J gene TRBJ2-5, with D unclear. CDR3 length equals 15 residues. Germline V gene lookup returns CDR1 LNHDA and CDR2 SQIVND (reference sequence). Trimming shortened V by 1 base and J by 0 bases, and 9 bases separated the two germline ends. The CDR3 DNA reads TGTGCCAGTAGTATAGGAACGGAGTACCAAGAGACCCAGTACTTC. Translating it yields CASSIGTEYQETQYF.

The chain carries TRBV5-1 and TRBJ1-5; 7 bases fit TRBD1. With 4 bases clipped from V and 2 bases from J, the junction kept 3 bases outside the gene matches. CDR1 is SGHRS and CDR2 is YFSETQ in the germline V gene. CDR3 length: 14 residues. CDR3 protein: CASSLQGGNQPQHF. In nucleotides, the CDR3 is TGCGCCAGCAGCCTTCAGGGGGGCAATCAGCCCCAGCATTTT.

CDR3 sequence reads: CASSLDAGAYEQYF. In DNA, the CDR3 is TGCGCCAGCAGCTTGGATGCGGGGGCCTACGAGCAGTACTTC. This chain links TRBV5-1 with TRBJ2-7; 7 positions agree with TRBD2. Germline CDR1 and CDR2: SGHRS and YFSETQ. CDR3 size: 14 residues. V was pared by 0 bases and J by 2 bases, with 2 bases of the junction left unmatched.

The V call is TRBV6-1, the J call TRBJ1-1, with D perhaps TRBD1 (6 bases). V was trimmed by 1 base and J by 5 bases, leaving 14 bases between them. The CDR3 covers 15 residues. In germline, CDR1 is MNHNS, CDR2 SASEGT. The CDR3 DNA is TGTGCCAGCAGTGAAGAAGGCAGGGGAAGGACTGAAGCTTTCTTT. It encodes CASSEEGRGRTEAFF.

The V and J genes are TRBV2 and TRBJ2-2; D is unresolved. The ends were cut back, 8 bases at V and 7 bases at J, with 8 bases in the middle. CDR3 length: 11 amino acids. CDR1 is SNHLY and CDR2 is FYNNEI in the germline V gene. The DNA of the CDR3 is TGTGCCAGCCGGGTGGGCGGGGAGCTGTTTTTT. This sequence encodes CASRVGGELFF. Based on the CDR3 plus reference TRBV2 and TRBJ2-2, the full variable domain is EPEVTQTPSHQVTQMGQEVILRCVPISNHLYFYWYRQILGQKVEFLVSFYNNEISEKSEIFDDQFSVERPDGSNFTLKIRSTKLEDSAMYFCASRVGGELFFGEGSRLTVL.

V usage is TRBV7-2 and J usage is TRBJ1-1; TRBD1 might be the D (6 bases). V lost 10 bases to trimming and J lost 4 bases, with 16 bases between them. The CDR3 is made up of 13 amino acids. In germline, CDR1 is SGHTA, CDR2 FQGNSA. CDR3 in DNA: TGTGCCATCGCAAGGAGGGGGGGCACTGAAGCTTTCTTT. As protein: CAIARRGGTEAFF.

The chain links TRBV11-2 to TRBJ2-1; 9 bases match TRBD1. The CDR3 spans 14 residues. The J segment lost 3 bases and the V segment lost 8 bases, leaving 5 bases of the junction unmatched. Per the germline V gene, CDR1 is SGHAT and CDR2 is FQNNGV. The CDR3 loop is CASLETGGYNEQFF. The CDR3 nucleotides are TGTGCCAGCCTCGAGACAGGGGGCTACAATGAGCAGTTCTTC.